Described below is a single T cell receptor beta chain sequence and its context. This clone has only one observation. This receptor's antigen is unknown. Per-nucleotide qualities are absent, and no much larger clonotype sits a single base away. Samples from volunteer blood donors who had recovered from COVID-19 were contributed by a second Seattle source. The collaborating institutions used their own protocols to collect whole blood in K2EDTA tubes. For TCRbeta analysis, collaborators shipped samples in one of three forms: frozen whole blood, isolated PBMCs, or DNA extracted from either of those sample types. The data were taken from a study of blood T cell repertoires in COVID-19 (dated by TCRdb to between 2020 and 2021). As for the study more broadly: Collaborator samples came from the United States, Italy and Spain and covered acute and convalescent phases of COVID-19. The material from the prospective study consisted of cDNA or gDNA derived from T cells, B-cell-depleted T cells, or PBMCs. The dataset comprised deeply sampled blood TCRbeta repertoires from subjects exposed to, actively infected with, or recovered from COVID-19. The repertoires were released in a freely available public database intended as a resource for research on the immune response to SARS-CoV-2. Samples came from the ongoing ImmuneRACE study (first 160 participants) plus 1,254 subjects from 6 global collaborators. The sample metadata nearly always contained a de-identified subject ID, COVID-19 status, age in years and sex. Where HLA class I and class II types were available, the types were taken from metadata supplied by the sample provider, not from assay-based typing. What the study reported, not specific to this receptor: How much clinical and demographic metadata was included differed by source and by participant, and the metadata was provided uncurated.

TCRbeta CDR3 regions were amplified from genomic DNA by means of the immunoSEQ Assay, a bias-controlled multiplex PCR. Under the source paper's analysis protocol: Within the assay, amplification of reference gene primers was used to estimate how many nucleated cells each sample contained. Sequence reads were collapsed and filtered to measure the absolute abundance of every unique TCRbeta CDR3 rearrangement. Productive Simpson clonality was computed per sample as the square root of Simpson's diversity index over productive rearrangements. The source is immuneACCESS, and TCRdb retained only in-frame sequences with V and J called. Part of the clones is not carried over; for the studies checked, unresolved V genes explain less than half of this, and the remainder is unexplained. V, J and clone size are those of that table, while D and trimming were read from the DNA. For this sample the table gives about 240,000 clones, of which roughly 87% were detected only once. The leading ten clones occupy more than 6% of the sample.

Spanning cysteine to phenylalanine, the CDR3 consists of 16 amino acids. Just CDR3 DNA is preserved here, 48 bases in frame from base 1. The germline V gene (reference sequence) specifies SGHNT as CDR1 and YYREEE as CDR2. V is reduced by 4 bases and J by 3 bases, leaving a spacing of 17 bases between them. This receptor was taken from a man in his 60s who had recovered from COVID-19. Sequencing was performed on peripheral blood. Recombination joined TRBV5-4 with TRBJ2-1; TRBD1 is a possible D gene, resting on 5 matching bases. DNA sequence: TGTGCCAGCAGCCCCTGGGGCAGGGTGATCTACAATGAGCAGTTCTTC. Its protein product is CASSPWGRVIYNEQFF.